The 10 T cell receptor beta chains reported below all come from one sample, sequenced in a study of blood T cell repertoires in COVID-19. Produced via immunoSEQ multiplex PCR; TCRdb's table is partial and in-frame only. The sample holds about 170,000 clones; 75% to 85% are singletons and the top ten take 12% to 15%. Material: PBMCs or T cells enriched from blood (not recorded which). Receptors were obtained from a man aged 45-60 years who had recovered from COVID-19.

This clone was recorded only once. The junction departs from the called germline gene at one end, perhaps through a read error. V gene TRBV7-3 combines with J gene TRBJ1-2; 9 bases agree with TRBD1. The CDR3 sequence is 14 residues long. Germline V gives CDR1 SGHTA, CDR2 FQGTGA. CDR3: CASSLGQGSYDYTF. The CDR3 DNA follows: TGTGCCAGCAGCCTGGGACAGGGATCCTATGACTACACCTTC.

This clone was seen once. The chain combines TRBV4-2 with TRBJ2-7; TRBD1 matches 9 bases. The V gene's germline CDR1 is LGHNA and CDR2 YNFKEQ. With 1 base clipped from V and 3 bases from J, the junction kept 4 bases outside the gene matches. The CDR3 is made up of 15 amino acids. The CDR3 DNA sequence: TGTGCCAGCAGCCAAGGACAGGGGGGATTCTACGAGCAGTACTTC. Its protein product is CASSQGQGGFYEQYF.

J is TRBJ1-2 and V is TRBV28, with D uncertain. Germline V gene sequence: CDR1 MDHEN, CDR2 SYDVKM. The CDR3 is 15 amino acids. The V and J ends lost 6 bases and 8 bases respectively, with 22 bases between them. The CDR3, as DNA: TGTGCCAGCAGCCCTCCTTCAACAGCGGGAGAGGGCTACACCTTC. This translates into CASSPPSTAGEGYTF.

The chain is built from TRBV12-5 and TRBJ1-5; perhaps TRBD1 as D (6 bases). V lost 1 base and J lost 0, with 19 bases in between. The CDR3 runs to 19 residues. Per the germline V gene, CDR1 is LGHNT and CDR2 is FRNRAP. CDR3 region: CASGLGSGGLLNSNQPQHF. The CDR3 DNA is TGTGCTAGTGGTTTGGGCAGCGGGGGGCTCCTCAATAGCAATCAGCCCCAGCATTTT.

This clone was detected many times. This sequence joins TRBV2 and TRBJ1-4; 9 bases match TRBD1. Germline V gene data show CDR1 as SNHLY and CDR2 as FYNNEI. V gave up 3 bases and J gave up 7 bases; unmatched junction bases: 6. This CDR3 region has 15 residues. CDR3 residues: CASSDGQGNSEKLFF. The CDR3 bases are TGTGCCAGCAGTGACGGACAGGGGAATAGTGAAAAACTGTTTTTT.

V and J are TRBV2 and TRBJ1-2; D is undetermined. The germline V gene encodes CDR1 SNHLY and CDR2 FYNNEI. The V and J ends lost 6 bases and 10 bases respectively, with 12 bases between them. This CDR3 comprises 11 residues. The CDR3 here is CASRDPGYYTF. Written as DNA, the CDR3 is TGTGCCAGCAGGGATCCGGGATACTACACCTTC. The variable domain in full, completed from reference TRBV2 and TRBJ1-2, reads EPEVTQTPSHQVTQMGQEVILRCVPISNHLYFYWYRQILGQKVEFLVSFYNNEISEKSEIFDDQFSVERPDGSNFTLKIRSTKLEDSAMYFCASRDPGYYTFGSGTRLTVV.

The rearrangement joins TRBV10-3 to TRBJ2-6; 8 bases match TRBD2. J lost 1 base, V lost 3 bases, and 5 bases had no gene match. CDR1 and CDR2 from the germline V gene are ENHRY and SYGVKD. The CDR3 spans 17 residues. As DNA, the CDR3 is TGTGCCATCAGTGACACGGGGGGGCGGTCTGGGGCCAACGTCCTGACTTTC. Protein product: CAISDTGGRSGANVLTF.

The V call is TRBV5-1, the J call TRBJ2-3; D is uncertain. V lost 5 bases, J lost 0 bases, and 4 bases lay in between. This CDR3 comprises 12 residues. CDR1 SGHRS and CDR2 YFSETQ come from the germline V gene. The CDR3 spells CASRHSTDTQYF. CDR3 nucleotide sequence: TGCGCCAGCAGACACAGCACAGATACGCAGTATTTT.

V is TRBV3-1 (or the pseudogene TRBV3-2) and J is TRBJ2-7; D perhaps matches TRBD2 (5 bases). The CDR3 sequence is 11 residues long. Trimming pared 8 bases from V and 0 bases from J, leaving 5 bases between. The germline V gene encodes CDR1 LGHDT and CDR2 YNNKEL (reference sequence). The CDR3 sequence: CASRDSYEQYF. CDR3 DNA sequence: TGTGCCAGCCGGGACTCCTACGAGCAGTACTTC.

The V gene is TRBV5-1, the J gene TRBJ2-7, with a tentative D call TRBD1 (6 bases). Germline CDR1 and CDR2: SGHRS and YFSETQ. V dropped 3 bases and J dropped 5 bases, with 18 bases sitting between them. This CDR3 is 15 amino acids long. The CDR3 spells CASSSSGALGHEQYF. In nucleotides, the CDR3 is TGCGCCAGCAGCTCCTCAGGGGCATTGGGCCACGAGCAGTACTTC.